This T cell receptor beta chain came from a study of OX40 agonist ivuxolimab in advanced cancers. Background on the study: An agonistic human IgG2 monoclonal antibody against OX40 (CD134) was given. Ivuxolimab was administered intravenously to patients at 0.01 to 10 mg/kg every 2 weeks. One patient with hepatocellular carcinoma and two with cutaneous melanoma, three in all, had partial responses.

The study's findings and limits: Certain nonresponders likewise exhibited a low normalized T-cell clonal expansion.

Assay used: immunoSEQ multiplex PCR; TCRdb lists only in-frame clones, some missing. The top ten clones hold about 2.1% of a sample with approximately 99,000 clones, roughly 95% of them seen once. CDR3 size: 15 residues. From germline, CDR1 is SGHVS and CDR2 FQNEAQ. The V end was cut by 4 bases, the J end by 1 base, with 13 bases between. Details on this clone: The antigen remains undetermined.

The TCR comes from an adult with an advanced solid tumor such as melanoma, head and neck, liver or kidney cancer. The rearrangement joins TRBV7-8 to TRBJ2-5; D tentatively reads TRBD1 or TRBD2 (5 bases each). The sequences come from CD4+ or CD8+ T cells sorted from blood, collected in a trial of the OX40 agonist ivuxolimab. This CDR3 reads CASSSEPGPQETQYF. The CDR3 DNA is TGTGCCAGCAGCTCCGAGCCGGGGCCCCAAGAGACCCAGTACTTC.